A selection of T cell receptor beta chains follows, all from one sample in a study of cytomegalovirus exposure and HLA in healthy donors. The assay was immunoSEQ multiplex PCR, and TCRdb's table has in-frame clones only and misses some. The table includes approximately 59,000 clones, 90% to 95% detected once. The specimen was PBMCs. These receptors all stem from a man aged 18 to 29 in good health and CMV-seropositive. Both conserved end residues are part of each CDR3. The order of the fields is CDR3 protein, CDR3 DNA, D gene, V gene, clone size, J gene. D genes are given only for firm matches. A clone size is listed for some rows: how often the clone was seen (once, few, many), or a class if it is expanded.

CASSGLGLNTEAFF	TGCGCCAGCAGCGGACTGGGCCTCAACACTGAAGCTTTCTTT	NA	TRBV4-1	NA	TRBJ1-1
CASIGRGNTGELFF	TGTGCCAGCATCGGCAGGGGGAACACCGGGGAGCTGTTTTTT	NA	TRBV5-6	NA	TRBJ2-2
CASSPGGSYGYTF	TGTGCCAGCAGCCCAGGGGGTTCCTATGGCTACACCTTC	TRBD1	TRBV6-1	NA	TRBJ1-2
CASSLQGSGNTIYF	TGTGCCAGCAGCTTACAGGGCTCTGGAAACACCATATATTTT	NA	TRBV5-4	once	TRBJ1-3
CASSIGTGLTYEQYF	TGCGCCAGCAGCATAGGGACAGGGCTCACCTACGAGCAGTACTTC	TRBD1	TRBV5-1	NA	TRBJ2-7
CASSKGAEHTDTQYF	TGTGCCAGCAGCAAAGGAGCGGAGCACACAGATACGCAGTATTTT	NA	TRBV6-1	few	TRBJ2-3
CASSVGDILYEQYF	TGTGCCAGCAGCGTAGGGGACATCCTCTACGAGCAGTACTTC	NA	TRBV9	NA	TRBJ2-7
CASSAGQAYGYTF	TGCGCCAGCAGCGCCGGACAGGCCTATGGCTACACCTTC	TRBD1	TRBV5-1	NA	TRBJ1-2
CASKPRGGLGNTIYF	TGTGCCAGCAAACCACGGGGAGGTTTGGGAAACACCATATATTTT	NA	TRBV6-1	NA	TRBJ1-3
CSAGRGSSYNEQFF	TGCAGCGCGGGCAGGGGTAGCTCCTACAATGAGCAGTTCTTC	NA	TRBV29-1	NA	TRBJ2-1
CASSFTPGLGYNEQFF	TGTGCCAGCAGCTTTACTCCGGGACTAGGGTACAATGAGCAGTTCTTC	TRBD2	TRBV7-3	NA	TRBJ2-1
CASKTGTSGNEQFF	TGTGCCAGCAAAACCGGGACTAGCGGCAATGAGCAGTTCTTC	TRBD2	TRBV6-6	once	TRBJ2-1
CAISSGQGIIRNEKLFF	TGTGCCATCAGTTCGGGACAGGGAATAATTCGCAACGAAAAACTGTTTTTT	TRBD1	TRBV10-3	NA	TRBJ1-4
CASSLGQYQDQPQHF	TGCGCCAGCAGCTTGGGACAATATCAGGATCAGCCCCAGCATTTT	NA	TRBV5-1	NA	TRBJ1-5
CASSFGQGDPYEQYF	TGCGCCAGCAGCTTCGGACAGGGGGACCCCTACGAGCAGTACTTC	TRBD1	TRBV5-1	NA	TRBJ2-7
CATSRSYLAGEQETQYF	TGTGCCACCAGCAGATCTTACCTAGCGGGAGAACAAGAGACCCAGTACTTC	TRBD2	TRBV15	NA	TRBJ2-5
CATSRVLSTRPHRTSGVQETQYF	TGTGCCACCAGCAGAGTGTTGTCAACAAGGCCCCATCGGACTAGCGGAGTCCAAGAGACCCAGTACTTC	TRBD2	TRBV15	NA	TRBJ2-5
CASSVDIAAGYTF	TGTGCCAGCAGCGTAGACATAGCGGCCGGCTACACCTTC	NA	TRBV9	NA	TRBJ1-2
CASSLAGREGQFF	TGTGCCAGCAGCCTAGCGGGACGGGAAGGGCAGTTCTTC	TRBD2	TRBV28	NA	TRBJ2-1
CAWSVTGFGEQYF	TGTGCCTGGAGTGTAACAGGGTTCGGCGAGCAGTACTTC	NA	TRBV30	NA	TRBJ2-7
CASSTGTVNYGYTF	TGTGCCAGTAGTACCGGGACAGTTAACTATGGCTACACCTTC	TRBD1	TRBV19	NA	TRBJ1-2
CASSFGVAGMNEQYF	TGTGCCAGCAGCTTCGGGGTAGCGGGGATGAACGAGCAGTACTTC	TRBD2	TRBV11-2	NA	TRBJ2-7
CASSLGQTSSGANVLTF	TGCGCCAGCAGCTTGGGACAGACTAGCTCAGGGGCCAACGTCCTGACTTTC	TRBD2	TRBV5-1	NA	TRBJ2-6
CASSFSTSGAYNEQFF	TGTGCCAGCAGCTTCTCGACTAGCGGGGCGTACAATGAGCAGTTCTTC	TRBD2	TRBV7-9	NA	TRBJ2-1
CASSIVAGRGYGYTF	TGTGCCAGTAGTATAGTGGCGGGGCGCGGCTATGGCTACACCTTC	NA	TRBV19	NA	TRBJ1-2
CASSINTGDSYEQYF	TGCGCCAGCAGCATTAACACAGGGGACTCCTACGAGCAGTACTTC	TRBD1	TRBV5-1	NA	TRBJ2-7
CASSLEGTSGYEQYF	TGTGCCAGCAGTTTAGAAGGGACTAGCGGCTACGAGCAGTACTTC	TRBD2	TRBV27	NA	TRBJ2-7
CASSETVSYEQYF	TGCGCCAGCAGTGAGACAGTCTCCTACGAGCAGTACTTC	NA	TRBV10-1	NA	TRBJ2-7
CASGEREKLFF	TGTGCCAGCGGAGAGAGAGAAAAACTGTTTTTT	NA	TRBV2	NA	TRBJ1-4
CATSPRGITGYRSYNEQFF	TGTGCCACCAGCCCCAGGGGGATAACAGGGTATAGGTCCTACAATGAGCAGTTCTTC	TRBD1	TRBV15	NA	TRBJ2-1
CASSSGQGNEQFF	TGTGCCAGCAGTTCCGGACAGGGCAATGAGCAGTTCTTC	TRBD1	TRBV6-1	NA	TRBJ2-1
CASSAPGLADTDTQYF	TGTGCCAGCAGTGCGCCCGGACTAGCAGACACAGATACGCAGTATTTT	TRBD2	TRBV27	NA	TRBJ2-3
CASSLGQAKQPQHF	TGTGCCAGCAGCTTAGGACAGGCTAAGCAGCCCCAGCATTTT	NA	TRBV7-8	NA	TRBJ1-5
CASSLRSGRIYEQYF	TGTGCCAGCAGTTTACGGAGCGGGAGGATTTACGAGCAGTACTTC	TRBD2	TRBV27	NA	TRBJ2-7
CASSQEAPGTVTIYGYTF	TGTGCCAGCAGCCAAGAGGCCCCGGGGACAGTGACTATCTATGGCTACACCTTC	TRBD1	TRBV4-2	NA	TRBJ1-2
CASSGGPTFNTEAFF	TGTGCCAGCAGTGGAGGGCCTACTTTTAACACTGAAGCTTTCTTT	NA	TRBV2	NA	TRBJ1-1
CASSLLVVLAKNIQYF	TGTGCCAGCAGCTTATTAGTGGTCCTGGCCAAAAACATTCAGTACTTC	NA	TRBV7-2	NA	TRBJ2-4
CASRRDSYNEQFF	TGTGCCAGCAGGCGGGACTCCTACAATGAGCAGTTCTTC	NA	TRBV27	NA	TRBJ2-1
CASSRPLGGYGYTF	TGTGCCAGCAGCCGCCCGCTTGGCGGCTATGGCTACACCTTC	NA	TRBV7-2	NA	TRBJ1-2
CASSLGRGAGELFF	TGTGCCAGCAGCTTAGGCAGGGGAGCCGGGGAGCTGTTTTTT	NA	TRBV7-9	NA	TRBJ2-2
CASSPTGTGDYQPQHF	TGCGCCAGCAGCCCAACCGGGACAGGGGATTATCAGCCCCAGCATTTT	TRBD1	TRBV4-1	NA	TRBJ1-5
CASDTGLAGEGTDTQYF	TGTGCCAGCGATACCGGACTAGCGGGAGAGGGCACAGATACGCAGTATTTT	TRBD2	TRBV2	NA	TRBJ2-3
CASSHSLAGGPIDEQFF	TGTGCCAGCAGCCACTCTCTAGCGGGAGGGCCGATCGATGAGCAGTTCTTC	TRBD2	TRBV13	NA	TRBJ2-1
CASSASGANTGELFF	TGTGCCAGCAGTGCAAGCGGGGCGAACACCGGGGAGCTGTTTTTT	TRBD2	TRBV6-1	NA	TRBJ2-2
CASSQGLASGKYEQYF	TGCGCCAGCAGCCAAGGGTTGGCTAGCGGGAAGTACGAGCAGTACTTC	TRBD2	TRBV4-1	NA	TRBJ2-7
CASSPLTLAGTYNEQFF	TGTGCCAGCAGCCCCTTGACGCTAGCGGGCACCTACAATGAGCAGTTCTTC	TRBD2	TRBV27	NA	TRBJ2-1
CASSLKRSGKSDTEAFF	TGCGCCAGCAGCTTGAAACGTTCCGGAAAGAGCGACACTGAAGCTTTCTTT	NA	TRBV5-1	NA	TRBJ1-1
CASRLAGASYNEQFF	TGTGCCAGCAGGCTAGCGGGAGCCTCCTACAATGAGCAGTTCTTC	TRBD2	TRBV27	NA	TRBJ2-1
CASSQVGTSAYEQYF	TGTGCCAGCAGCCAAGTGGGGACTAGCGCCTACGAGCAGTACTTC	TRBD2	TRBV4-2	NA	TRBJ2-7